This T cell receptor (beta chain) came from a study of T-cell memory formation after mild COVID-19. Study in general: Largely donor-specific sequence clusters came from a couple of donors. Study results and limitations: Later expanders leaned toward CD4+, whereas clones contracting from day 15 to 85 were balanced CD4/CD8.

This clonotype was counted a single time. Its cognate antigen is unknown. From 5'RACE with constant-segment primers came TCR alpha and TCR beta cDNA libraries that carried sample barcodes and UMIs. A single record per CDR3 protein comes from TCRdb applying MiXCR to the 5' RACE reads. The sample lists about 82,000 distinct CDR3 sequences, about 13% seen once, with approximately 26% in the top ten. The source of this sequence is an adult woman who had mild COVID-19 (a few samples of this study predate the infection). Cell type and time point are not known. Sequenced: PBMCs or a T cell subset sorted from them (not recorded which).

This CDR3 is CASSLSSSNQPQHF. In nucleotides, the CDR3 is TGTGCCAGCAGCTTAAGCAGTAGCAATCAGCCCCAGCATTTT. The chain is built from TRBV7-2 and TRBJ1-5; the D is unclear. The V end lost 2 bases, the J end lost 0 bases, and 5 bases lay between the germline ends. The CDR3 sequence is 14 residues long. Germline CDR1 is SGHTA and CDR2 is FQGNSA.